Listed below are T cell receptor beta chains from one sample, sequenced in a study of T-cell memory formation after mild COVID-19. TCRdb redid the calling of the 5' RACE reads with MiXCR, one entry per CDR3 protein. The sample lists more than 80,000 distinct CDR3 sequences, about 18% occurring once. Sequences were obtained from PBMCs or a T cell subset sorted from them (not recorded which). These TCRs come from an adult woman who had mild COVID-19 (a few samples of this study predate the infection). Cell type and time point are not known. Each CDR3 is given with its conserved first and last residue. D genes are given only for firm matches. For some rows the clone size is stated as once, few or many, or as a class when expanded; others skip it.

clone_size cdr3_length d_call j_call v_call cdr3_aa cdr3_nt
few 12 . TRBJ2-7 TRBV29-1 CSVAGSPYEQYF TGCAGCGTTGCAGGTAGTCCCTACGAGCAGTACTTC
. 13 . TRBJ1-1 TRBV6-6 CASSPQGHTEAFF TGTGCCAGCAGTCCTCAGGGACACACTGAAGCTTTCTTT
. 14 . TRBJ2-7 TRBV4-3 CASSPGHTNYEQYF TGCGCCAGCAGCCCGGGTCACACTAACTACGAGCAGTACTTC
. 17 TRBD1 TRBJ1-1 TRBV29-1 CSVEAGQPYRMNTEAFF TGCAGCGTTGAAGCGGGACAGCCTTACCGGATGAACACTGAAGCTTTCTTT
few 12 . TRBJ2-1 TRBV7-3 CASSLDTLEQFF TGTGCCAGCAGCCTGGACACCCTCGAGCAGTTCTTC
. 15 . TRBJ2-1 TRBV25-1 CASSESGGRRHEQFF TGTGCCAGCAGTGAATCTGGGGGCCGCAGACATGAGCAGTTCTTC
. 15 TRBD1 TRBJ2-7 TRBV11-2 CASSPRTGGKDEQYF TGTGCCAGCAGCCCCCGTACAGGGGGCAAGGACGAGCAGTACTTC
. 15 . TRBJ2-2 TRBV4-3 CASSQDFPWSGELFF TGCGCCAGCAGCCAAGATTTCCCGTGGAGCGGGGAGCTGTTTTTT
few 15 . TRBJ2-3 TRBV2 CASSPGKGSTDTQYF TGTGCCAGCAGCCCCGGGAAAGGGAGCACAGATACGCAGTATTTT
. 19 TRBD2 TRBJ2-1 TRBV23-1 CASRQEAGQPWEGRNEQFF TGCGCCAGCAGACAAGAAGCGGGCCAACCCTGGGAGGGCCGTAATGAGCAGTTCTTC
few 15 . TRBJ1-3 TRBV13 CATRGATLSGNTIYF TGTGCCACGCGGGGGGCGACCCTCTCTGGAAACACCATATATTTT
few 14 . TRBJ1-5 TRBV5-6 CASSLYPGNQPQHF TGTGCCAGCAGCTTGTACCCGGGGAACCAGCCCCAGCATTTT
many 16 . TRBJ2-1 TRBV24-1 CATSDFGRSSYNEQFF TGTGCCACCAGTGATTTTGGGCGGAGCTCCTACAATGAGCAGTTCTTC
. 18 TRBD2 TRBJ2-3 TRBV6-2/TRBV6-3 CASSYSRASGTSTDTQYF TGTGCCAGCAGTTACTCGAGGGCTAGCGGGACTAGCACAGATACGCAGTATTTT
few 12 . TRBJ2-5 TRBV12-3/TRBV12-4 CASSTNKETQYF TGTGCCAGCAGTACTAACAAAGAGACCCAGTACTTC
. 14 TRBD1 TRBJ2-7 TRBV7-9 CASSGTALIYEQYF TGTGCCAGCAGCGGGACAGCCTTAATCTACGAGCAGTACTTC
. 17 . TRBJ1-1 TRBV4-1 CASSQEGHLGVNTEAFF TGCGCCAGCAGCCAAGAGGGGCACTTAGGAGTTAACACTGAAGCTTTCTTT
. 15 TRBD1 TRBJ2-1 TRBV7-9 CASSLTGGGNNEQFF TGTGCCAGCAGCCTGACAGGGGGCGGGAACAATGAGCAGTTCTTC
. 18 TRBD2 TRBJ2-5 TRBV6-6 CASSTIPSTGLVGETQYF TGTGCCAGCAGTACCATTCCCTCCACCGGACTAGTTGGAGAGACCCAGTACTTC
few 14 TRBD1 TRBJ2-7 TRBV5-1 CASSLGQGAHEQYF TGCGCCAGCAGCTTGGGACAGGGGGCCCACGAGCAGTACTTC
. 15 . TRBJ2-1 TRBV7-9 CASSLASGVYNEQFF TGTGCCAGCAGCTTAGCTAGCGGCGTCTACAATGAGCAGTTCTTC
few 14 . TRBJ2-5 TRBV7-9 CASSFEGTQETQYF TGTGCCAGCAGCTTTGAGGGAACCCAAGAGACCCAGTACTTC
. 16 . TRBJ2-7 TRBV28 CASGSGYPLESYEQYF TGTGCCAGCGGTTCGGGCTACCCTTTAGAGTCCTACGAGCAGTACTTC
few 13 . TRBJ2-2 TRBV29-1 CSVSGTHTGELFF TGCAGCGTTTCCGGGACTCACACCGGGGAGCTGTTTTTT
few 17 TRBD2 TRBJ2-1 TRBV2 CASTGGLAGVTYNEQFF TGTGCCAGCACCGGAGGACTAGCGGGAGTCACGTACAATGAGCAGTTCTTC
. 11 . TRBJ1-1 TRBV7-9 CASSSSAEAFF TGTGCCAGCAGCTCTTCGGCTGAAGCTTTCTTT
. 15 TRBD1 TRBJ2-1 TRBV5-1 CASSFGDRGQNEQFF TGCGCCAGCAGCTTTGGTGACAGGGGGCAGAATGAGCAGTTCTTC
. 15 . TRBJ1-3 TRBV24-1 CATSDPRTDGNTIYF TGTGCCACCAGTGATCCCCGGACGGATGGAAACACCATATATTTT
few 15 . TRBJ2-7 TRBV7-8 CASRPRGGASGEQYF TGTGCCAGCAGGCCACGAGGTGGAGCTTCCGGGGAGCAGTACTTC
few 15 . TRBJ2-2 TRBV7-9 CASSSDARVAGELFF TGTGCCAGCAGTTCTGACGCCCGAGTCGCCGGGGAGCTGTTTTTT
. 11 . TRBJ2-7 TRBV29-1 CSVTDNYEQYF TGCAGCGTCACCGACAATTACGAGCAGTACTTC
. 15 . TRBJ2-1 TRBV30 CAWSAPLVSYNEQFF TGTGCCTGGAGTGCCCCCCTAGTGTCTTACAATGAGCAGTTCTTC
few 15 TRBD2 TRBJ2-1 TRBV7-9 CASSLAEAGVFEQFF TGTGCCAGCAGCTTAGCGGAAGCGGGAGTCTTTGAGCAGTTCTTC
many 17 TRBD1 TRBJ2-7 TRBV12-3/TRBV12-4 CASSSFPRDRLRYEQYF TGTGCCAGCAGCTCCTTCCCCCGGGACAGGCTCCGCTACGAGCAGTACTTC
few 12 . TRBJ2-3 TRBV12-3/TRBV12-4 CASSTDTDTQYF TGTGCCAGCAGTACAGATACAGATACGCAGTATTTT
. 14 TRBD2 TRBJ2-3 TRBV5-1 CASSPPSGADTQYF TGCGCCAGCAGCCCCCCTAGCGGAGCAGATACGCAGTATTTT
few 11 . TRBJ2-1 TRBV27 CASGSYNEQFF TGTGCCAGCGGTAGTTACAATGAGCAGTTCTTC
. 15 . TRBJ2-1 TRBV13 CASSPDREFGNEQFF TGTGCCAGCAGTCCAGACCGGGAGTTCGGTAATGAGCAGTTCTTC
. 15 TRBD2 TRBJ2-7 TRBV12-3/TRBV12-4 CASSSRTSGLYEQYF TGTGCCAGCAGTTCCCGGACTAGCGGCCTCTACGAGCAGTACTTC